This is a list of T cell receptor beta chains from one sample in a study of T cells after posttransplantation cyclophosphamide. Here immunoSEQ multiplex PCR was the method, and the copy in TCRdb shows in-frame clones only, minus some. The data contain roughly 17,000 clones, 85% of them singletons. The starting material was PBMCs, obtained after allogeneic stem cell transplant with calcineurin inhibitor and methotrexate. Source of these receptors: a female patient aged 18 to 30 who received an allogeneic stem cell transplant from an unrelated donor, was CMV-positive, and had acute and chronic GVHD. Certain T cells may be donor cells from the graft. Each CDR3 is given with its conserved first and last residue. Fields, in order: J gene, V gene, D gene, clone size, CDR3 protein, CDR3 DNA. The D gene is left open where the match is weak. Not all rows give a size; the values are once, few, many and, for expanded clones, a class.

J: TRBJ2-7; V: TRBV4-2; D: .; size: .; CDR3: CASSQESGQNFEQYF; DNA: TGTGCCAGCAGCCAAGAAAGCGGCCAAAATTTTGAGCAGTACTTC
J: TRBJ2-5; V: TRBV29-1; D: TRBD1; size: .; CDR3: CSVEDQDRERQYF; DNA: TGCAGCGTTGAAGATCAGGACAGGGAGAGGCAGTACTTC
J: TRBJ1-1; V: TRBV28; D: .; size: .; CDR3: CASSQSIISEAFF; DNA: TGTGCCAGCAGTCAATCCATAATCAGTGAAGCTTTCTTT
J: TRBJ2-7; V: TRBV2; D: .; size: .; CDR3: CASTPHGNEQYF; DNA: TGTGCCAGTACCCCCCATGGCAACGAGCAGTACTTC
J: TRBJ2-1; V: TRBV11-3; D: .; size: .; CDR3: CASSLFEASEQFF; DNA: TGTGCCAGCAGCTTATTCGAAGCGAGTGAGCAGTTCTTC
J: TRBJ2-2; V: TRBV6-5; D: .; size: .; CDR3: CASSYFGTNTGELFF; DNA: TGTGCCAGCAGTTACTTCGGTACGAACACCGGGGAGCTGTTTTTT
J: TRBJ2-3; V: TRBV27; D: TRBD2; size: .; CDR3: CASSLWGLAGGTDTQYF; DNA: TGTGCCAGCAGTTTATGGGGACTAGCGGGAGGTACAGATACGCAGTATTTT
J: TRBJ1-5; V: TRBV29-1; D: TRBD1; size: .; CDR3: CSVAGGRGNQPQHF; DNA: TGCAGCGTTGCAGGGGGTAGGGGCAATCAGCCCCAGCATTTT
J: TRBJ1-4; V: TRBV2; D: .; size: .; CDR3: CASSETGRNEKLFF; DNA: TGTGCCAGCAGTGAAACTGGGCGCAATGAAAAACTGTTTTTT
J: TRBJ1-2; V: TRBV19; D: TRBD1; size: .; CDR3: CASSTTGTGFSGYTF; DNA: TGTGCCAGTAGTACAACAGGGACAGGGTTCTCTGGCTACACCTTC
J: TRBJ2-1; V: TRBV6-6; D: .; size: .; CDR3: CASSYSLRNEQFF; DNA: TGTGCCAGCAGTTACTCCCTTCGGAATGAGCAGTTCTTC
J: TRBJ2-3; V: TRBV19; D: .; size: .; CDR3: CASSPEQGPDTQYF; DNA: TGTGCCAGTAGTCCCGAACAGGGCCCAGATACGCAGTATTTT
J: TRBJ2-1; V: TRBV19; D: .; size: .; CDR3: CASSISPRSNEQFF; DNA: TGTGCCAGTAGTATAAGCCCTCGGTCGAATGAGCAGTTCTTC
J: TRBJ2-5; V: TRBV19; D: .; size: few; CDR3: CASSVGSQETQYF; DNA: TGTGCCAGTAGTGTAGGCAGCCAAGAGACCCAGTACTTC
J: TRBJ2-1; V: TRBV19; D: TRBD1; size: .; CDR3: CASSNIGRFVGGTYYNEQFF; DNA: TGTGCCAGTAGTAATATTGGCCGGTTTGTAGGGGGCACGTACTACAATGAGCAGTTCTTC
J: TRBJ2-1; V: TRBV10-3; D: TRBD2; size: .; CDR3: CATGTSGSVYNEQFF; DNA: TGTGCCACCGGTACTAGCGGGAGTGTCTACAATGAGCAGTTCTTC
J: TRBJ2-5; V: TRBV5-1; D: TRBD1; size: .; CDR3: CASSFEGADQETQYF; DNA: TGCGCCAGCAGCTTCGAGGGGGCAGATCAAGAGACCCAGTACTTC
J: TRBJ2-1; V: TRBV7-7; D: TRBD2; size: .; CDR3: CASSYGLASYNEQFF; DNA: TGTGCCAGCAGCTACGGACTAGCGAGCTACAATGAGCAGTTCTTC
J: TRBJ1-3; V: TRBV6-1; D: .; size: .; CDR3: CASDNQSGNTIYF; DNA: TGTGCCAGTGACAACCAATCTGGAAACACCATATATTTT
J: TRBJ1-1; V: TRBV6-5; D: .; size: .; CDR3: CASIAAVGGAEAFF; DNA: TGTGCCAGCATTGCCGCGGTGGGGGGGGCTGAAGCTTTCTTT
J: TRBJ2-7; V: TRBV7-9; D: TRBD2; size: .; CDR3: CASSVGLAGEGNYEQYF; DNA: TGTGCCAGCAGCGTGGGACTAGCGGGAGAAGGCAACTACGAGCAGTACTTC
J: TRBJ2-1; V: TRBV25-1; D: TRBD2; size: .; CDR3: CASSPPGLAGGSYNEQFF; DNA: TGTGCCAGCAGTCCTCCGGGACTAGCGGGAGGTTCCTACAATGAGCAGTTCTTC
J: TRBJ2-7; V: TRBV7-8; D: TRBD2; size: once; CDR3: CASSQSWAGGSEQYF; DNA: TGTGCCAGCAGCCAATCGTGGGCGGGAGGTAGCGAGCAGTACTTC
J: TRBJ2-7; V: TRBV7-6; D: .; size: .; CDR3: CASSLEPGDIDEQYF; DNA: TGTGCCAGCAGCTTAGAGCCAGGGGATATCGACGAGCAGTACTTC
J: TRBJ2-2; V: TRBV11-2; D: TRBD2; size: .; CDR3: CASSLDAGANTGELFF; DNA: TGTGCCAGCAGCTTGGACGCGGGAGCGAACACCGGGGAGCTGTTTTTT
J: TRBJ2-7; V: TRBV4-2; D: TRBD1; size: .; CDR3: CASSLETGRYEQYF; DNA: TGTGCCAGCAGCCTTGAGACAGGGCGTTACGAGCAGTACTTC
J: TRBJ1-5; V: TRBV11-2; D: TRBD1; size: .; CDR3: CASSLGTGLTRGGNQPQHF; DNA: TGTGCCAGCAGCCTCGGGACAGGGCTTACTCGGGGGGGCAATCAGCCCCAGCATTTT
J: TRBJ1-1; V: TRBV5-1; D: TRBD1; size: .; CDR3: CASSLAGTVNTEAFF; DNA: TGCGCCAGCAGCCTCGCCGGGACAGTGAACACTGAAGCTTTCTTT
J: TRBJ2-1; V: TRBV15; D: TRBD2; size: few; CDR3: CATRLGGDYNEQFF; DNA: TGTGCCACCAGGCTGGGGGGGGATTACAATGAGCAGTTCTTC
J: TRBJ2-1; V: TRBV13; D: TRBD2; size: .; CDR3: CASSLEGGSSYNEQFF; DNA: TGTGCCAGCAGCTTAGAGGGCGGGAGTTCCTACAATGAGCAGTTCTTC
J: TRBJ1-4; V: TRBV5-1; D: TRBD1; size: .; CDR3: CASSLQGAHEKLFF; DNA: TGCGCCAGCAGCTTACAGGGGGCGCACGAAAAACTGTTTTTT
J: TRBJ2-1; V: TRBV10-1; D: TRBD1; size: .; CDR3: CASRPGTGNNEQFF; DNA: TGCGCCAGCAGGCCCGGGACAGGGAACAATGAGCAGTTCTTC
J: TRBJ2-2; V: TRBV5-1; D: TRBD1; size: .; CDR3: CASSLERQGRKYTGELFF; DNA: TGCGCCAGCAGCTTGGAAAGACAGGGGCGGAAATACACCGGGGAGCTGTTTTTT
J: TRBJ1-1; V: TRBV19; D: TRBD1; size: once; CDR3: CASSISRSQGAYPEAFF; DNA: TGTGCCAGTAGTATAAGCCGGTCTCAGGGGGCCTACCCTGAAGCTTTCTTT
J: TRBJ1-2; V: TRBV5-1; D: .; size: .; CDR3: CASSNGGSYGYTF; DNA: TGCGCCAGCAGCAATGGGGGCAGCTATGGCTACACCTTC
J: TRBJ1-3; V: TRBV5-4; D: TRBD1; size: .; CDR3: CASSKDRVSGNTIYF; DNA: TGTGCCAGCAGCAAGGACAGGGTCTCTGGAAACACCATATATTTT
J: TRBJ2-5; V: TRBV10-3; D: TRBD1; size: .; CDR3: CAISDRGLGGTQYF; DNA: TGTGCCATCAGTGACAGGGGGCTTGGGGGGACCCAGTACTTC
J: TRBJ2-2; V: TRBV7-2; D: .; size: .; CDR3: CASSLDEFSNTGELFF; DNA: TGTGCCAGCAGCTTAGATGAGTTCTCGAACACCGGGGAGCTGTTTTTT
J: TRBJ2-2; V: TRBV19; D: TRBD1; size: .; CDR3: CASSMARTTGGWVTGELFF; DNA: TGTGCCAGTAGTATGGCGCGTACCACAGGGGGCTGGGTCACCGGGGAGCTGTTTTTT
J: TRBJ1-2; V: TRBV30; D: .; size: .; CDR3: CAWSSDGYTF; DNA: TGTGCCTGGAGTAGCGATGGCTACACCTTC
J: TRBJ2-5; V: TRBV7-2; D: .; size: .; CDR3: CASSLGPGGETQYF; DNA: TGTGCCAGCAGCTTAGGGCCAGGGGGGGAGACCCAGTACTTC
J: TRBJ2-7; V: TRBV6-1; D: .; size: few; CDR3: CASELGGGRYF; DNA: TGTGCCAGCGAGCTGGGGGGCGGGAGGTACTTC